A single sample gave rise to the 20 T cell receptor beta chains below, sequenced in a study of T cell changes during pregnancy in multiple sclerosis. Generated by immunoSEQ multiplex PCR, the TCRdb table keeps only in-frame clones and is missing some. In the table there are over 75,000 clones, about 92% of which are singletons. The sample consisted of peripheral blood, taken in the first trimester of pregnancy. The receptors were gathered from a female donor with multiple sclerosis, enrolled in a pregnancy study.

The rearrangement links TRBV6-5 to TRBJ2-7; D perhaps matches TRBD2 (6 bases). Germline CDR1 MNHEY, CDR2 SVGAGI. The CDR3 loop spans 15 amino acids. Trimming pared 0 bases from V and 3 bases from J, leaving 12 bases between. The CDR3 coding sequence is TGTGCCAGCAGTTACTCGCGGGACGCTCGCTACGAGCAGTACTTC. Amino acid sequence: CASSYSRDARYEQYF.

The CDR3, as DNA: TGTGCCAGCAGCTTATTTGGGACAGGGAACTACGAGCAGTACTTC. Its protein product is CASSLFGTGNYEQYF. V and J are TRBV11-2 and TRBJ2-7, with 9 bases that match TRBD1. This CDR3 is built from 15 residues. The V gene end was trimmed by 2 bases and the J gene end by 3 bases; junction bases not matched to a gene: 5. Germline V gene lookup returns CDR1 SGHAT and CDR2 FQNNGV.

The chain has TRBV5-1 and TRBJ2-5; perhaps TRBD2 as D (5 bases). This CDR3 is built from 13 residues. CDR1 and CDR2 from the germline V gene are SGHRS and YFSETQ. V was trimmed by 0 bases and J by 2 bases, leaving 5 bases between them. The CDR3 DNA reads TGCGCCAGCAGCTTGGGGACTCAAGAGACCCAGTACTTC. Its protein is CASSLGTQETQYF. Together with reference TRBV5-1 and TRBJ2-5, the CDR3 gives the full variable domain: KAGVTQTPRYLIKTRGQQVTLSCSPISGHRSVSWYQQTPGQGLQFLFEYFSETQRNKGNFPGRFSGRQFSNSRSEMNVSTLELGDSALYLCASSLGTQETQYFGPGTRLLVL.

This clone was detected once. V gene TRBV28 combines with J gene TRBJ1-5, with D possibly matching TRBD1 (5 bases). This CDR3 is built from 15 residues. Germline CDR1 is MDHEN and CDR2 is SYDVKM. With 4 bases removed from V and 6 bases from J, the gap between germline ends came to 16 bases. CDR3 bases: TGTGCCAGCAGTTCACCCGGGGGGGAGGGTCAGCCCCAGCATTTT. Its translation is CASSSPGGEGQPQHF. The variable domain in full, completed from reference TRBV28 and TRBJ1-5, reads DVKVTQSSRYLVKRTGEKVFLECVQDMDHENMFWYRQDPGLGLRLIYFSYDVKMKEKGDIPEGYSVSREKKERFSLILESASTNQTSMYLCASSSPGGEGQPQHFGDGTRLSIL.

This chain links TRBV7-8 with TRBJ2-5; TRBD1 matches at 9 bases. V lost 3 bases and J lost 1; bases outside the gene matches: 3. Germline CDR1 SGHVS, CDR2 FQNEAQ. The CDR3 consists of 15 residues. Written as DNA, the CDR3 is TGTGCCAGCAGCTTGGACAGGGGCGTCCAAGAGACCCAGTACTTC. Protein sequence: CASSLDRGVQETQYF.

In this sample, this clone turned up a few times. The rearrangement joins TRBV5-4 to TRBJ1-1, with 10 bases that match TRBD1. V lost 4 bases to trimming and J lost 3 bases; unmatched junction nucleotides: 9. CDR1 is SGHNT, CDR2 YYREEE, per germline (reference sequence). This CDR3 spans 16 amino acids. This CDR3 is CASSPGQGFKHTEAFF. The CDR3 region has the DNA TGTGCCAGCAGCCCGGGACAGGGGTTTAAGCACACTGAAGCTTTCTTT.

The chain carries TRBV6-5 and TRBJ2-1, with TRBD2 identical over 9 bases. This CDR3 is 14 amino acids long. The V gene's germline CDR1 is MNHEY and CDR2 SVGAGI. Unmatched junction bases numbered 6, after V lost 7 bases and J lost 5 bases. CDR3 DNA: TGTGCCAGCAAGACTAGCGGATTAAACAATGAGCAGTTCTTC. Amino acids: CASKTSGLNNEQFF.

V usage is TRBV19 and J usage is TRBJ2-1; 9 bases align to TRBD2. Germline-derived CDR1 and CDR2 are LNHDA and SQIVND (reference sequence). With 7 bases clipped from V and 5 bases from J, the junction kept 9 bases outside the gene matches. The CDR3 covers 15 residues. The CDR3 spells CASKRAGGRDNEQFF. Written as DNA, the CDR3 is TGTGCCAGTAAGAGAGCGGGAGGAAGGGACAATGAGCAGTTCTTC.

The V call is TRBV9, the J call TRBJ2-6, with 7 nucleotides matching TRBD2. V gave up 1 base and J gave up 6 bases; unmatched junction bases: 13. CDR3 length: 18 residues. CDR1 and CDR2 from the germline V gene are SGDLS and YYNGEE. The CDR3 region is CASSVPRGVSREANVLTF. As DNA, the CDR3 is TGTGCCAGCAGCGTACCCCGGGGGGTATCCAGAGAGGCCAACGTCCTGACTTTC.

The V call is TRBV4-2, the J call TRBJ1-2; a weak D match, TRBD1 (5 bases). The V and J ends lost 0 bases and 8 bases respectively, with 10 bases between them. CDR3 length: 13 residues. Germline V gene data show CDR1 as LGHNA and CDR2 as YNFKEQ. The CDR3: CASSQDWDSGYTF. The CDR3 DNA reads TGTGCCAGCAGCCAAGATTGGGACTCCGGCTACACCTTC.

The chain carries TRBV4-1 and TRBJ2-3, with 9 bases aligning to TRBD2. The length of the CDR3 is 18 residues. CDR1 is MGHRA and CDR2 is YSYEKL in the germline V gene. V shed 1 base, J shed 2 bases, and the junction held 10 bases outside the gene matches. In DNA form, the CDR3 reads TGCGCCAGCAGCCAAGCTCGGGCGGGAGGGCTTAACACAGATACGCAGTATTTT. Its protein product is CASSQARAGGLNTDTQYF.

The chain has TRBV6-1 and TRBJ2-6, with D perhaps matching TRBD2 (5 bases). Germline V CDR1 and CDR2: MNHNS, SASEGT. The germline V and J ends were trimmed by 4 bases and 0 bases, with 16 bases remaining between them. The CDR3 extends over 18 amino acids. The chain's CDR3 is CASSGLRSPDSGANVLTF. The CDR3 nucleotides read TGTGCCAGCAGTGGACTACGATCGCCCGACTCTGGGGCCAACGTCCTGACTTTC.

This chain connects TRBV2 to TRBJ2-3; the match to TRBD2 covers 10 bases. V shed 7 bases, J shed 5 bases, and the junction held 6 bases outside the gene matches. Germline values: CDR1 SNHLY, CDR2 FYNNEI. This CDR3 spans 14 amino acids. The CDR3 region has the DNA TGTGCCAGCAAGCGGGAGGGCCCTGGAGATACGCAGTATTTT. Amino acid sequence: CASKREGPGDTQYF.

V usage is TRBV7-3 and J usage is TRBJ2-1; TRBD1 is a possible D gene (5 bases). The CDR3 loop spans 13 amino acids. V was cut by 5 bases and J by 10 bases, with 15 bases left in between. Germline assignment: CDR1 SGHTA and CDR2 FQGTGA. CDR3 sequence (DNA): TGTGCCAGCAGCCCGACAGCTAGGGGCGAGCAGTTCTTC. Its protein is CASSPTARGEQFF. Full variable domain (remainder filled in from reference TRBV7-3 and TRBJ2-1): GAGVSQTPSNKVTEKGKYVELRCDPISGHTALYWYRQSLGQGPEFLIYFQGTGAADDSGLPNDRFFAVRPEGSVSTLKIQRTERGDSAVYLCASSPTARGEQFFGPGTRLTVL.

This rearrangement joins TRBV9 to TRBJ1-1; 7 nucleotides align to TRBD1. CDR1 and CDR2 from the germline V gene are SGDLS and YYNGEE. There are 15 residues in the CDR3. Trimming removed 4 bases from V and 6 bases from J; junction bases left unmatched: 12. This chain's CDR3 is CASSPSLTGTPEAFF. CDR3 nucleotides: TGTGCCAGCAGCCCAAGCCTGACAGGGACCCCTGAAGCTTTCTTT.

This clone was observed once. V usage is TRBV6-5 and J usage is TRBJ2-3, with 8 bases lining up with TRBD2. V was pared by 3 bases and J by 9 bases, with 8 bases of the junction left unmatched. The CDR3 extends over 14 amino acids. The germline CDR1 and CDR2 sequences are MNHEY and SVGAGI. The CDR3 region is CASSYTWTGGTQYF. The CDR3 nucleotides read TGTGCCAGCAGTTATACTTGGACGGGAGGGACGCAGTATTTT.

The chain recombines TRBV11-3 with TRBJ1-4; possible D gene TRBD1, 5 bases. Trimming removed 2 bases from V and 3 bases from J, with 13 bases in between. There are 16 residues in the CDR3. The V gene's germline CDR1 is SGHNT and CDR2 YENEEA. As DNA, the CDR3 is TGTGCCAGCAGCTTATTCCTTTGGGGGGCTAATGAAAAACTGTTTTTT. The encoded protein is CASSLFLWGANEKLFF. The complete variable domain, with remaining parts taken from reference TRBV11-3 and TRBJ1-4, reads EAGVVQSPRYKIIEKKQPVAFWCNPISGHNTLYWYLQNLGQGPELLIRYENEEAVDDSQLPKDRFSAERLKGVDSTLKIQPAELGDSAVYLCASSLFLWGANEKLFFGSGTQLSVL.

V usage is TRBV4-2 and J usage is TRBJ2-2, with 9 positions matching TRBD1. V trimming: 1 base; J trimming: 2 bases; junction bases outside the gene matches: 8. The CDR3 spans 18 residues. The germline V gene has CDR1 LGHNA and CDR2 YNFKEQ. DNA for the CDR3: TGTGCCAGCAGCCAAGGCGCCCCGGGACAGGGAAACACCGGGGAGCTGTTTTTT. It yields the protein CASSQGAPGQGNTGELFF.

This chain links TRBV9 with TRBJ2-2, with 15 nucleotides matching TRBD2. The CDR3 has 17 residues. In germline, CDR1 is SGDLS, CDR2 YYNGEE. V was clipped by 2 bases and J by 5 bases; unmatched bases: 4. For the CDR3, the DNA is TGTGCCAGCAGCGTGGGACTAGCGGGAGGACGAACCGGGGAGCTGTTTTTT. Protein product: CASSVGLAGGRTGELFF. The full variable domain, its missing parts supplied by reference TRBV9 and TRBJ2-2, is DSGVTQTPKHLITATGQRVTLRCSPRSGDLSVYWYQQSLDQGLQFLIQYYNGEERAKGNILERFSAQQFPDLHSELNLSSLELGDSALYFCASSVGLAGGRTGELFFGEGSRLTVL.

The CDR3 sequence is CASSVSPDSNQPQHF. CDR3 sequence (DNA): TGTGCCAGCAGTGTCTCACCAGATAGCAATCAGCCCCAGCATTTT. J is TRBJ1-5 and V is TRBV6-4; D not resolved. This CDR3 has 15 amino acids. CDR1 MRHNA and CDR2 SNTAGT come from the germline V gene. V gave up 4 bases and J gave up 0 bases, with 10 bases separating them.